This T cell receptor beta chain is drawn from a study of Graves' ophthalmopathy and Graves' hyperthyroidism. Certain patients were not enrolled. These were patients with other autoimmune diseases, uncontrolled infections, pregnancy or lactation. Comment on this clonotype: Its antigen is not identified.

As the template, RNA transcripts were used to amplify TCR beta CDR3 regions. The authors performed first-round RT-PCR with HTBI primers and then a second-round multiplex PCR. Using its own MiXCR run on the multiplex PCR reads, TCRdb lists one record per CDR3 protein. The table shows some 160,000 distinct CDR3 sequences, with about two fifths occurring only once. The CDR3 totals 15 residues. J lost 5 bases, V lost 5 bases, and 6 bases had no gene match. Broader study findings: Ophthalmopathy was separated from stable hyperthyroidism by a 13-signature model with 87.88% sensitivity and roughly 81% specificity.

The rearrangement links TRBV12-3 or TRBV12-4 to TRBJ1-6, with TRBD1 identical over 7 bases. The sequencing sample was made of peripheral blood. This TCR came from a man aged 30-40 years with Graves' ophthalmopathy. CDR3 sequence reads: CASSRDRANNSPLHF. The CDR3 nucleotides are TGTGCCAGCAGTCGAGACAGGGCTAATAATTCACCCCTCCACTTT.